The 7 T cell receptor delta chains presented below share a single source sample, sequenced in a study of gamma-delta chains in newborns, infants, children. TCRdb used CATT to re-call clones from the reads. The sample lists fewer than 12,000 delta-chain clones; approximately 10% were seen once. Sequencing used blood. The receptors shown here come from a child who was a newborn, infant or young child, either healthy, febrile or measles-vaccinated (not recorded which).

This clone is medium-sized within its sample. The chain couples TRDV2 to TRDJ1; 10 bases align to TRDD3. Trimming removed 3 bases from V and 0 bases from J; junction bases left unmatched: 12. This CDR3 contains 18 residues. CDR1 and CDR2 from the germline V gene are GEAIGNYY and EKD. The chain's CDR3 is CACDPLLLGDAYTDKLIF. For the CDR3, the DNA is TGTGCCTGTGACCCTTTGTTACTGGGGGATGCGTACACCGATAAACTCATCTTT.

The V gene is TRDV2, the J gene TRDJ1; 8 positions agree with TRDD3. The germline CDR1 and CDR2 sequences are GEAIGNYY and EKD. Unmatched junction bases numbered 5, after V lost 3 bases and J lost 0 bases. The length of the CDR3 is 15 residues. In DNA, the CDR3 is TGTGCCTGTGACCCACTGGGGGGCTACACCGATAAACTCATCTTT. Translation gives CACDPLGGYTDKLIF.

The rearrangement joins TRDV1 to TRDJ1, with TRDD3 matching 13 bases. Unmatched junction bases numbered 30, after V lost 5 bases and J lost 3 bases. This CDR3 region has 24 residues. Germline CDR1 reads TSWWSYY; CDR2 reads QGS. The CDR3 loop is CALGNVKSYVFRGDWGIRSDKLIF. CDR3 coding DNA: TGTGCTCTTGGGAACGTAAAATCTTATGTTTTCCGGGGAGACTGGGGGATACGTTCCGATAAACTCATCTTT.

About this clone itself: A junction end diverges from the germline sequence, so it may reflect a read error. Distinct nucleotide sequences in the sample also encode this CDR3. This chain uses TRDV1 with TRDJ1; the D is unclear. CDR1 and CDR2 (germline): TSWWSYY, QGS. The CDR3 length is 14 residues. CDR3 DNA sequence: TGTGCTCTTGGGGACGCCCCCCCAGGGAATAAGCTCATCTTT. It translates to CALGDAPPGNKLIF.

This clone rates as medium-sized. The genes are TRDV2 and TRDJ1; no firm D call. The V end was cut by 3 bases, the J end by 5 bases, with 18 bases between. Germline CDR1 reads GEAIGNYY; CDR2 reads EKD. The CDR3 loop spans 15 amino acids. The CDR3 reads CACDPVGSNSDKLIF. Here the CDR3 DNA reads TGTGCCTGTGACCCCGTAGGGTCCAATTCTGATAAACTCATCTTT.

Notes on this clone: Other DNA sequences in the same sample also yield this CDR3. This sequence joins TRDV2 and TRDJ1, with 13 bases matching TRDD3. The germline V gene has CDR1 GEAIGNYY and CDR2 EKD. CDR3 size: 21 residues. Trimming took 3 bases from V and 3 from J; bases not matched to a gene: 21. The CDR3: CACDGVSPRTGGYGGADKLIF. CDR3 nucleotide sequence: TGTGCCTGTGACGGGGTTTCCCCCCGTACTGGGGGATACGGGGGCGCCGATAAACTCATCTTT.

Turning to this clone: In the same sample, other DNA sequences code for this CDR3. V and J are TRDV2 and TRDJ3; 7 bases agree with TRDD3. CDR1 is GEAIGNYY, CDR2 EKD, per germline. The CDR3 runs 18 residues. V lost 0 bases to trimming and J lost 0 bases; unmatched junction nucleotides: 4. The CDR3 bases are TGTGCCTGTGACACCTGGGGGACGAGCTCCTGGGACACCCGACAGATGTTTTTC. This sequence encodes CACDTWGTSSWDTRQMFF.